This T cell receptor (beta chain) stems from a study of CXCR3-negative and CXCR3-positive naive CD8 T cells. Study results and caveats: Hydrophobicity of TRB CDR3s was greater in CXCR3-positive naive cells than in CXCR3-negative naive cells. CXCR3 expression partially decreased after cryopreservation; most assays used fresh PBMCs. High diversity, comparable across both naive subsets, contrasted with much lower diversity in memory CD8+ cells.

About this clonotype itself: What it binds is not known.

5' RACE with UMI labels generated the TRB cDNA libraries. TCRdb reprocessed the 5' RACE reads, with one entry per CDR3 protein and no DNA. This table lists around 96,000 distinct CDR3 sequences. Germline CDR1 and CDR2: SGHDT and YYEEEE. The CDR3 is made up of 14 amino acids. The sequenced sample consisted of naive CXCR3- CD8+ T cells from blood. Subset: CD45RO-CCR7+CD27+CD95- naive CD8+ T cells lacking CXCR3 (TNR3-). The clonotype comes from a human donor in good health. Some clones in this sample may be carry-over from other donors' samples. V and J are TRBV5-6 and TRBJ2-7. The CDR3 reads CASSFTTGPYEQYF.